This T cell receptor beta chain emerged from a study of shared clonotypes between healthy human individuals. Study overall: Plates per donor: three CD4 naive, three CD4 memory, two CD8 naive, one CD8 memory. General study points: Naive subsets typically showed greater estimated richness than memory subsets.

Method: immunoSEQ multiplex PCR; TCRdb's copy keeps in-frame clones and lacks some. Of more than 1 million clones in the sample, 75% to 80% are singletons; the top ten hold approximately 0.52%. Donors, without exception, were Caucasian adults residing in Nashville, Tennessee. With regard to this clone: Its antigen is undetermined.

The sample was memory CD4+ T cells from PBMCs. Specified subset: CD45RA-negative fraction. This clonotype was sampled from a young man in good health. Some clones in this sample may be carry-over from other donors' samples.

The CDR3 spells CASSNRDRGTQQYF. Written as DNA, the CDR3 is TGCGCCAGCAGCAATAGGGACAGGGGTACACAGCAGTACTTC. The chain recombines TRBV5-1 with TRBJ2-7; 10 bases are a match to TRBD1. V lost 4 bases to trimming and J lost 8 bases; unmatched junction nucleotides: 9. The CDR3 is 14 residues long. Germline loops: CDR1 SGHRS, CDR2 YFSETQ.